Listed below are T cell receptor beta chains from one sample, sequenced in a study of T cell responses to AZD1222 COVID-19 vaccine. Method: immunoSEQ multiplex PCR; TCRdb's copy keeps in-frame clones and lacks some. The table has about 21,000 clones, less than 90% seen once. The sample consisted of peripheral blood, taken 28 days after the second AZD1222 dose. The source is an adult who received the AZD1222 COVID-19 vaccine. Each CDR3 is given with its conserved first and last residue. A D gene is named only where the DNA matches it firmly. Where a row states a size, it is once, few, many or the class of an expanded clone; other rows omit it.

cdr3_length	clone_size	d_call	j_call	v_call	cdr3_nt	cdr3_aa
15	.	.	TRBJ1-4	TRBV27	TGTGCCAGCAGTCCGCGACAAACCCGGGGGGAAAAACTGTTTTTT	CASSPRQTRGEKLFF
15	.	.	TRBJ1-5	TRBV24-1	TGTGCCACCAGTGATCCCGGAACGAGCAATCAGCCCCAGCATTTT	CATSDPGTSNQPQHF
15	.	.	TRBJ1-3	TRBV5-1	TGCGCCAGCAGCTTGTTAGGGCCCGTGGGAAACACCATATATTTT	CASSLLGPVGNTIYF
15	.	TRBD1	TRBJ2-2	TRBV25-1	TGTGCCAGCAGTTCCCGGGACAGGGACACCGGGGAGCTGTTTTTT	CASSSRDRDTGELFF
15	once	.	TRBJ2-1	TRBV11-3	TGTGCCAGCAGCTTAGGGAACAGGCTGGTAAATGAGCAGTTCTTC	CASSLGNRLVNEQFF
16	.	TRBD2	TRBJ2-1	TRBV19	TGTGCCAGTAGTATACAACTAGCGGGAGCCTACAATGAGCAGTTCTTC	CASSIQLAGAYNEQFF
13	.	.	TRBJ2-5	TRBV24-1	TGTGCCACCAGTGATCAGTGGGGAGAGACCCAGTACTTC	CATSDQWGETQYF
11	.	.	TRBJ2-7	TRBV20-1	TGCAGTGTGAGGGACACCTACGAGCAGTACTTC	CSVRDTYEQYF
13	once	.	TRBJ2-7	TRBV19	TGTGCCAGTAGTGGAGGGGGCCTCTACGAGCAGTACTTC	CASSGGGLYEQYF
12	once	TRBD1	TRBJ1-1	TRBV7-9	TGTGCCAGCAGCTCACAGGGGCATGAAGCTTTCTTT	CASSSQGHEAFF
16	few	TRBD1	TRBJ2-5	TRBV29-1	TGCAGCGTTGGAGCCCCCCCAGGGGGCAACCAAGAGACCCAGTACTTC	CSVGAPPGGNQETQYF
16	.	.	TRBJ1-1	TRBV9	TGTGCCAGCAGCGTATTATCCTGGGGCGGGAACACTGAAGCTTTCTTT	CASSVLSWGGNTEAFF
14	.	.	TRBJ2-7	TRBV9	TGTGCCAGCAGCGTTGGGGTCACCGGTTACGAGCAGTACTTC	CASSVGVTGYEQYF
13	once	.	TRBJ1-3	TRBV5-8	TGTGCCAGCAGCTCCGCCTTCGGAGACACCATATATTTT	CASSSAFGDTIYF
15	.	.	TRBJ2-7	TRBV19	TGTGCCAGTAGTGCAATTTCAGGGGTATCCTACGAGCAGTACTTC	CASSAISGVSYEQYF
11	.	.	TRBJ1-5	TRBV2	TGTGCCAGCAGTGACGGGGAGCCCCAGCATTTT	CASSDGEPQHF
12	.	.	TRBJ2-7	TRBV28	TGTGCCAGCAGTTTATTGGGTGGCGAGCAGTACTTC	CASSLLGGEQYF
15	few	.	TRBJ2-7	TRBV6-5	TGTGCCAGCACCCATCCGACACGCGTCTCCTACGAGCAGTACTTC	CASTHPTRVSYEQYF
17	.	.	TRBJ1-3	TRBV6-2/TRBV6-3	TGTGCCAGCAGTTACGAGGTGGGCCCGAACTCTGGAAACACCATATATTTT	CASSYEVGPNSGNTIYF
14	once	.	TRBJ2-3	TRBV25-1	TGTGCCAGCAGTGTTGCGGGCGGCACAGATACGCAGTATTTT	CASSVAGGTDTQYF
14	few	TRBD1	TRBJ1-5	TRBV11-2	TGTGCCAGCAGCCGAGGACAGGGGGATCAGCCCCAGCATTTT	CASSRGQGDQPQHF
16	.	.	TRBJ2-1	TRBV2	TGTGCCAGCAGACAGGGTCCTGGGAGCTCCTACAATGAGCAGTTCTTC	CASRQGPGSSYNEQFF
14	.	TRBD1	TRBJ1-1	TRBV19	TGTGCCAGTAGCCGGGACAGAAGATACTTTGAAGCTTTCTTT	CASSRDRRYFEAFF
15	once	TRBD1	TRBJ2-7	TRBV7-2	TGTGCCAGCAGCCCACACGGGACAGGGGGCAAGAGGGAGTACTTC	CASSPHGTGGKREYF
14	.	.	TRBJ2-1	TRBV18	TGTGCCAGCTCCCGAGGGGGGTCTGACAATGAGCAGTTCTTC	CASSRGGSDNEQFF
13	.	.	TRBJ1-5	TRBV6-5	TGTGCCAGCAGGAGGGACGCAGACCAGCCCCAGCATTTT	CASRRDADQPQHF
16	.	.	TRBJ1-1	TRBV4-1	TGCGCCAGCAGCCAAGGCTGGGGAGGGAGGAACACTGAAGCTTTCTTT	CASSQGWGGRNTEAFF
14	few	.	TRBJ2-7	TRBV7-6	TGTGCCAGCACCAACAAACCCGACGGGGGCGAGCAGTACTTC	CASTNKPDGGEQYF
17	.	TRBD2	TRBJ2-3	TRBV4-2	TGTGCCAGCAACCCCTCGGGGACTAGCGGTAGCACAGATACGCAGTATTTT	CASNPSGTSGSTDTQYF
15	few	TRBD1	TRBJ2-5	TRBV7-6	TGTGCCAGCAGCTTAACGACAGGGGGCAGAGAGACCCAGTACTTC	CASSLTTGGRETQYF
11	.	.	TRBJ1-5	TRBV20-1	TGCAGCGGGGGGAAGGGGCAGCCCCAGCATTTT	CSGGKGQPQHF
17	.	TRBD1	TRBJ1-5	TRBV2	TGTGCCAGCAGTGTAACCGGGGACAGTGGAAGCAATCAGCCCCAGCATTTT	CASSVTGDSGSNQPQHF
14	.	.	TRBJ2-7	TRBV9	TGTGCCAGCAGCGTAGGGGAGGAGTTACGAGAGCAGTACTTC	CASSVGEELREQYF
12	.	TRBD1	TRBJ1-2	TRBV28	TGTGCCAGCAGAGGGGGCACAAATGGCTACACCTTC	CASRGGTNGYTF
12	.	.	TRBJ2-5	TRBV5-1	TGCGCCAGCAGCTGGCGGGGAGAGACCCAGTACTTC	CASSWRGETQYF
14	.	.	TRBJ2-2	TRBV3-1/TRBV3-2	TGTGCCAGCAGCCAAGGTCAGGGGACCGGGGAGCTGTTTTTT	CASSQGQGTGELFF
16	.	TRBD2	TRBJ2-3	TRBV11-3	TGTGCCAGCAGCGAGGGGACTAGCGGGAGCTCAGATACGCAGTATTTT	CASSEGTSGSSDTQYF
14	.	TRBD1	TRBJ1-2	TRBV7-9	TGTGCCAGCAGCCCACAGGGGGTTAGAGAAGGCTACACCTTC	CASSPQGVREGYTF
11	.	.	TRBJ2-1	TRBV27	TGTGCCAGCAGTTTTGGGGGGCGGGGGTTCTTC	CASSFGGRGFF
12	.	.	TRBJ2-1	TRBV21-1	TGTGCCAGCAGCAGAACAGGGGATGAGCAGTTCTTC	CASSRTGDEQFF
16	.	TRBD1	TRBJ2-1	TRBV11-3	TGTGCCAGCAGCCATGCAGGGACAGGGGTGATGAATGAGCAGTTCTTC	CASSHAGTGVMNEQFF
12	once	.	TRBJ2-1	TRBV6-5	TGTGCCAGCTACGGGAGAGGCAATGAGCAGTTCTTC	CASYGRGNEQFF
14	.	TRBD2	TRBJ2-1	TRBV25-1	TGTGCCACCATACGGACTAGCGGGAGGGGTGAGCAGTTCTTC	CATIRTSGRGEQFF
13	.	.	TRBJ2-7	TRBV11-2	TGTGCCAGCAGCTTACCTAGCAGGGACGAGCAGTACTTC	CASSLPSRDEQYF
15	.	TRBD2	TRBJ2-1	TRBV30	TGTGCCTGGAGCTCGGGGCTAGCGGCTTACAATGAGCAGTTCTTC	CAWSSGLAAYNEQFF
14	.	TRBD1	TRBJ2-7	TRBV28	TGTGCCAGCAGGCCGGGACAGGGGCACCACGAGCAGTACTTC	CASRPGQGHHEQYF
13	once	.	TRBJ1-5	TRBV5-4	TGTGCCAGCAGCAACAGTAGCAATCAGCCCCAGCATTTT	CASSNSSNQPQHF
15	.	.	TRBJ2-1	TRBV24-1	TGTGCCACCAGTGACCTCAACGACTTACAGGATGAGCAGTTCTTC	CATSDLNDLQDEQFF
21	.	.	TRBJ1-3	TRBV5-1	TGCGCCAGCAGCTTGAGTTGGAGGCTCCCGACAGGTGAATTACCTGGAAACACCATATATTTT	CASSLSWRLPTGELPGNTIYF
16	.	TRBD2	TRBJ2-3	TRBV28	TGTGCCAGCAGTAAGGCCACTAGCGGGAGCCCAGATACGCAGTATTTT	CASSKATSGSPDTQYF
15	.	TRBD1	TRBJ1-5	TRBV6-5	TGTGCCAGCAGTTACTCGGACAGGAGCAATCAGCCCCAGCATTTT	CASSYSDRSNQPQHF
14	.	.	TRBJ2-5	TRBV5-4	TGTGCCAGCAGCCCCGGACAGTTCCAAGAGACCCAGTACTTC	CASSPGQFQETQYF
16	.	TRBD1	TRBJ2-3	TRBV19	TGTGCCAGTAGTACGCAACAGGGGGCCGCGGCAGATACGCAGTATTTT	CASSTQQGAAADTQYF
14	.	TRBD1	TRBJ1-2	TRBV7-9	TGTGCCAGCAGCTGGGGACAGGGTAGCTATGGCTACACCTTC	CASSWGQGSYGYTF